This is a list of T cell receptor beta chains from one sample in a study of Ad26.COV2.S vaccination and SARS-CoV-2 variants. TCRdb's table, derived via immunoSEQ multiplex PCR, lists solely in-frame clones and lacks some. The table records 350,000 to 450,000 clones, 85% of them present only once. The sequences come from peripheral blood, collected in a trial of Ad26.COV2.S vaccine versus placebo. These receptors all stem from a person aged 18 to 59 who received the Ad26.COV2.S COVID-19 vaccine or a placebo. CDR3s include the opening cysteine and the closing phenylalanine or tryptophan. A D gene is named only where the DNA matches it firmly. Rows give clone size only sometimes, using once, few, many, or a class for an expanded clone.

V gene	J gene	D gene	clone size	CDR3 protein	CDR3 DNA
TRBV10-1	TRBJ2-3	TRBD2	NA	CASSDSGLAGPTDTQYF	TGCGCCAGCAGTGATTCTGGGCTAGCGGGACCCACAGATACGCAGTATTTT
TRBV4-3	TRBJ2-1	TRBD1	NA	CASSQGTGREQFF	TGCGCCAGCAGCCAAGGGACAGGCCGAGAGCAGTTCTTC
TRBV10-3	TRBJ2-3	NA	NA	CAISESAGAGYF	TGTGCCATCAGTGAGTCGGCGGGGGCCGGATATTTT
TRBV27	TRBJ1-1	TRBD1	NA	CASSLAGTGGFNTEAFF	TGTGCCAGCAGTTTAGCTGGGACAGGGGGCTTCAACACTGAAGCTTTCTTT
TRBV10-3	TRBJ2-2	TRBD2	NA	CAISESTRGGRADGELFF	TGTGCCATCAGTGAGTCGACTCGGGGCGGGAGGGCCGACGGGGAGCTGTTTTTT
TRBV7-2	TRBJ1-2	NA	once	CASSLTLENYGYTF	TGTGCCAGCAGCTTAACCCTGGAGAACTATGGCTACACCTTC
TRBV6-1	TRBJ1-2	NA	once	CASSVGTQTGLGGYTF	TGTGCCAGCAGTGTCGGGACCCAGACAGGCCTGGGTGGCTACACCTTC
TRBV7-2	TRBJ2-2	NA	once	CASSLARDIGELFF	TGTGCCAGCAGCTTAGCCAGGGATATCGGGGAGCTGTTTTTT
TRBV14	TRBJ2-4	TRBD1	NA	CASSQGTAGQGLAKNIQYF	TGTGCCAGCAGCCAAGGGACCGCAGGACAGGGTCTAGCCAAAAACATTCAGTACTTC
TRBV7-9	TRBJ1-1	NA	NA	CASSLEQSVTEAFF	TGTGCCAGCAGCTTAGAACAATCAGTCACTGAAGCTTTCTTT
TRBV18	TRBJ2-5	TRBD2	NA	CASSLLAGGYQETQYF	TGTGCCAGCTCGCTCCTAGCGGGGGGGTACCAAGAGACCCAGTACTTC
TRBV10-3	TRBJ2-7	TRBD1	NA	CAITADRGGSEQYF	TGTGCCATTACCGCCGACAGGGGAGGTTCCGAGCAGTACTTC
TRBV6-5	TRBJ2-5	TRBD2	NA	CASSYPGGALETQYF	TGTGCCAGCAGTTACCCCGGGGGGGCCCTAGAGACCCAGTACTTC
TRBV7-2	TRBJ2-1	TRBD2	NA	CASSPRGEQIYNEQFF	TGTGCCAGCAGCCCCCGGGGGGAGCAGATCTACAATGAGCAGTTCTTC
TRBV18	TRBJ1-3	TRBD1	NA	CASSDYTGDLSGNTIYF	TGTGCCAGCTCCGACTACACAGGGGACCTTTCTGGAAACACCATATATTTT
TRBV10-3	TRBJ1-5	TRBD1	NA	CAISGQGAGSNQPQHF	TGTGCCATCAGTGGACAGGGTGCGGGTAGCAATCAGCCCCAGCATTTT
TRBV6-5	TRBJ1-3	TRBD1	once	CASRLTTGVGNTIYF	TGTGCCAGCAGATTAACCACAGGGGTTGGAAACACCATATATTTT
TRBV27	TRBJ2-1	NA	NA	CASSLSGSFLNNEQFF	TGTGCCAGCAGTTTAAGTGGTAGCTTCTTGAACAATGAGCAGTTCTTC
TRBV5-4	TRBJ2-3	TRBD2	NA	CASSPGLAGPTDTQYF	TGTGCCAGCAGCCCGGGACTAGCGGGACCGACAGATACGCAGTATTTT
TRBV10-3	TRBJ2-7	TRBD2	NA	CAIRSSGTSYEQYF	TGTGCCATCAGGTCTAGCGGCACCTCCTACGAGCAGTACTTC
TRBV7-2	TRBJ1-2	NA	NA	CASSFAGGLDYGYTF	TGTGCCAGCAGCTTCGCTGGGGGGCTCGACTATGGCTACACCTTC
TRBV10-3	TRBJ1-4	NA	once	CAISVGGGEKLFF	TGTGCCATCAGTGTGGGGGGTGGGGAAAAACTGTTTTTT
TRBV6-2/TRBV6-3	TRBJ1-2	NA	NA	CASSYPEYGYTF	TGTGCCAGCAGTTACCCCGAGTATGGCTACACCTTC
TRBV4-3	TRBJ2-3	NA	NA	CASSQDNRVWADTQYF	TGCGCCAGCAGCCAAGATAACAGGGTATGGGCAGATACGCAGTATTTT
TRBV6-5	TRBJ2-1	TRBD1	NA	CASTRTGSYNEQFF	TGTGCCAGCACCCGGACAGGGTCCTACAATGAGCAGTTCTTC
TRBV12-3/TRBV12-4	TRBJ1-1	NA	NA	CASSLQENTEAFF	TGTGCCAGCAGCCTACAGGAGAACACTGAAGCTTTCTTT
TRBV3-1/TRBV3-2	TRBJ2-1	NA	NA	CASSQDISSYNEQFF	TGTGCCAGCAGCCAAGATATAAGCTCCTACAATGAGCAGTTCTTC
TRBV5-5	TRBJ1-2	NA	NA	CASSLDAGNYGYTF	TGTGCCAGCAGCTTGGATGCAGGAAACTATGGCTACACCTTC
TRBV15	TRBJ2-3	TRBD1	NA	CATSRDLGQVTDTQYF	TGTGCCACCAGCAGAGATCTGGGACAGGTAACAGATACGCAGTATTTT
TRBV5-4	TRBJ2-7	NA	NA	CASSSGSNEQYF	TGTGCCAGCAGCTCCGGCAGCAACGAGCAGTACTTC
TRBV28	TRBJ2-7	TRBD1	NA	CASSLGQGANEQYF	TGTGCCAGCAGTTTGGGACAGGGGGCCAACGAGCAGTACTTC
TRBV6-1	TRBJ2-6	TRBD2	many	CASSQGLASGANVLTF	TGTGCCAGCAGTCAAGGACTAGCTTCTGGGGCCAACGTCCTGACTTTC
TRBV6-2/TRBV6-3	TRBJ2-3	NA	NA	CASSYVVVTDTQYF	TGTGCCAGCAGTTACGTAGTAGTAACAGATACGCAGTATTTT
TRBV6-5	TRBJ2-7	NA	NA	CASSYFGPARSDEQYF	TGTGCCAGCAGTTACTTTGGGCCAGCACGCAGCGACGAGCAGTACTTC
TRBV7-2	TRBJ1-3	NA	NA	CASSWVQQGPSGNTIYF	TGTGCCAGCAGCTGGGTCCAACAGGGCCCCTCTGGAAACACCATATATTTT
TRBV27	TRBJ2-7	NA	NA	CASSWGASGFYEQYF	TGTGCCAGCAGTTGGGGGGCTAGCGGTTTCTACGAGCAGTACTTC